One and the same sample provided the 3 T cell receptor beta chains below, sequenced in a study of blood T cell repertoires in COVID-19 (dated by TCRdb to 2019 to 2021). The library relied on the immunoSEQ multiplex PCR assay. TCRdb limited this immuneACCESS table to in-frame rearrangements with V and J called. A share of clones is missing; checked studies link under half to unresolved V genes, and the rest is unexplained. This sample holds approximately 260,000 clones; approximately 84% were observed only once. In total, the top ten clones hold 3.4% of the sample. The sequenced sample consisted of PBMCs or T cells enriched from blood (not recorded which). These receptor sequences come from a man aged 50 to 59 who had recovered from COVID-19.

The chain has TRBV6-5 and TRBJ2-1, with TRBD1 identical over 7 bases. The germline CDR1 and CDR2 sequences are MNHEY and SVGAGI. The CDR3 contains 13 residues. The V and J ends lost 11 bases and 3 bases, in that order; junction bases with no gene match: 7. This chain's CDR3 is CAARDRLYNEQFF. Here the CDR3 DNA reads TGTGCCGCCCGGGACAGACTCTACAATGAGCAGTTCTTC.

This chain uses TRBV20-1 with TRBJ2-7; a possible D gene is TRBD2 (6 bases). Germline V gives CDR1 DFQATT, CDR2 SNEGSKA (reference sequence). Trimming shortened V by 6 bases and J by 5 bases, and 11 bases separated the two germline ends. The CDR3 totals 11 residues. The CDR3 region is CSAALANEQYF. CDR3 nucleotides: TGCAGTGCCGCCCTAGCGAACGAGCAGTACTTC.

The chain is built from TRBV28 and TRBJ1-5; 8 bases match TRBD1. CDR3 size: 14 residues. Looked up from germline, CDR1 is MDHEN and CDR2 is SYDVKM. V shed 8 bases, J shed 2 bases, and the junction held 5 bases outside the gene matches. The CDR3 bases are TGTGCCAGCGTATCAGGGGGCCGCAATCAGCCCCAGCATTTT. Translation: CASVSGGRNQPQHF. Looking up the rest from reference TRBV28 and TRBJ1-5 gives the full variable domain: DVKVTQSSRYLVKRTGEKVFLECVQDMDHENMFWYRQDPGLGLRLIYFSYDVKMKEKGDIPEGYSVSREKKERFSLILESASTNQTSMYLCASVSGGRNQPQHFGDGTRLSIL.